A selection of T cell receptor beta chains follows, all from one sample in a study of blood T cell repertoires in COVID-19. The data were produced by immunoSEQ multiplex PCR, yet TCRdb's version contains in-frame clones alone and is incomplete. Here the sample spans about 210,000 clones, approximately 85% being singletons. Sequenced material: peripheral blood. The receptor set was obtained from a woman between 45 and 65 years old with active or convalescent COVID-19. The CDR3 runs from the conserved cysteine through the conserved F or W. The order of the fields is clone size, J gene, V gene, D gene, CDR3 protein, CDR3 DNA. A D gene is named only where the DNA matches it firmly. The size of a clone is reported for some rows only, either as once, few or many, or as a class for expanded clones.

once	TRBJ2-7	TRBV6-5	.	CASSATQSSYEQYF	TGTGCCAGCAGCGCGACACAGAGCTCCTACGAGCAGTACTTC
.	TRBJ2-5	TRBV5-1	.	CASSLEGGMRGETQYF	TGCGCCAGCAGCTTGGAGGGCGGGATGCGTGGCGAGACCCAGTACTTC
.	TRBJ1-2	TRBV28	TRBD1	CASSSIGQGRERGYTF	TGTGCCAGCAGTTCTATCGGACAGGGGCGGGAAAGGGGCTACACCTTC
many	TRBJ1-3	TRBV7-6	TRBD1	CASSLARQGAGNTIYF	TGTGCCAGCAGCTTAGCACGGCAGGGGGCTGGAAACACCATATATTTT
.	TRBJ1-4	TRBV5-4	.	CASSLRGGAHEKLFF	TGTGCCAGCAGCTTGAGAGGGGGGGCGCATGAAAAACTGTTTTTT
once	TRBJ1-1	TRBV20-1	.	CSARKGAEAFF	TGCAGTGCCCGGAAGGGGGCTGAAGCTTTCTTT
few	TRBJ2-5	TRBV7-9	.	CASSFSGAGTRPRRETQYF	TGTGCCAGCAGCTTCTCAGGTGCGGGGACGCGGCCGAGGAGGGAGACCCAGTACTTC
.	TRBJ2-1	TRBV7-2	.	CASSWDFSQREQFF	TGTGCCAGCAGTTGGGACTTTTCCCAGCGTGAGCAGTTCTTC
.	TRBJ2-7	TRBV5-1	.	CASSLAGSPSSYEQYF	TGCGCCAGCAGCTTGGCCGGGTCCCCTAGTAGCTACGAGCAGTACTTC
.	TRBJ1-1	TRBV4-1	.	CASSQPRGTEAFF	TGCGCCAGCAGCCAACCCAGGGGCACTGAAGCTTTCTTT